Shown below are 30 T cell receptor beta chains from a single sample sequenced in a study of blood T cell repertoires in COVID-19. Here immunoSEQ multiplex PCR was the method, and the copy in TCRdb shows in-frame clones only, minus some. The data contain 15,000 or so clones, about 91% of them seen just once; the ten biggest clones take up roughly 9%. The specimen sequenced was peripheral blood. These receptors all stem from a human donor in a cohort sampled during active COVID-19.

Details on this clone: The identical CDR3 is also encoded by other nucleotide sequences in the sample. This chain connects TRBV6-1 to TRBJ2-5, with D possibly matching TRBD1 (6 bases). The germline CDR1 and CDR2 sequences are MNHNS and SASEGT. The CDR3 spans 14 residues. V shed 0 bases and J shed 4 bases, with 9 bases lying between them. The CDR3: CASSEAIRGETQYF. CDR3 nucleotides: TGTGCCAGCAGTGAAGCGATCAGGGGAGAGACCCAGTACTTC.

The chain links TRBV5-1 to TRBJ2-1; no clear D gene. Looked up from germline, CDR1 is SGHRS and CDR2 is YFSETQ. The CDR3 loop spans 15 amino acids. Trimming removed 5 bases at V and 0 bases at J, with 12 bases between. CDR3 nucleotides: TGCGCCAGCAGGCTCACGGTGTCCTCCTACAATGAGCAGTTCTTC. It codes for CASRLTVSSYNEQFF.

This clone was seen only a few times. V gene TRBV9 combines with J gene TRBJ2-7; 9 nucleotides line up with TRBD1. Losses at the gene ends were 4 bases for V and 6 bases for J; bases not matched to a gene: 11. This CDR3 comprises 15 residues. Per germline, CDR1 SGDLS and CDR2 YYNGEE. CDR3 sequence (DNA): TGTGCCAGCAGCTCCCCTAGGACAGGGGTGAGCGAGCAGTACTTC. Translating gives CASSSPRTGVSEQYF.

J is TRBJ2-3 and V is TRBV28; TRBD2 matches at 10 bases. This CDR3 contains 15 residues. After removal of 7 bases from V and 4 bases from J, the junction contained 8 bases not matched to a gene. Germline loops: CDR1 MDHEN, CDR2 SYDVKM. The CDR3 DNA reads TGTGCCAGCAAGTCGAGCGGGAGGGCCCCAGATACGCAGTATTTT. It encodes CASKSSGRAPDTQYF.

The chain carries TRBV5-1 and TRBJ2-7; TRBD2 agrees at 7 bases. J gave up 3 bases and V 0 bases, and 6 bases lay outside the gene matches. CDR1 SGHRS and CDR2 YFSETQ come from the germline V gene. The CDR3 is made up of 15 amino acids. CDR3 residues: CASSLDPSGNYEQYF. The CDR3 bases are TGCGCCAGCAGCTTGGATCCTAGCGGAAACTACGAGCAGTACTTC.

This chain connects TRBV3-1 (or the pseudogene TRBV3-2) to TRBJ2-3; perhaps TRBD2 as D (7 bases). The V end was cut by 0 bases, the J end by 10 bases, with 14 bases between. The CDR3 covers 14 residues. CDR1 LGHDT and CDR2 YNNKEL come from the germline V gene (reference sequence). DNA for the CDR3: TGTGCCAGCAGCCAAGACTTGGCGGGGGCTCCGCAGTATTTT. This sequence encodes CASSQDLAGAPQYF.

This clone was counted once. The genes are TRBV27 and TRBJ2-1, with 8 positions matching TRBD2. The germline V gene encodes CDR1 MNHEY and CDR2 SMNVEV (reference sequence). The ends lost 0 bases at V and 2 bases at J; junction bases unmatched: 3. This CDR3 contains 16 residues. CDR3 DNA: TGTGCCAGCAGTTTATCGAGCGGGAGCCCCTACAATGAGCAGTTCTTC. Translating gives CASSLSSGSPYNEQFF.

The chain links TRBV24-1 to TRBJ2-2; D is undetermined. CDR1 is KGHDR and CDR2 is SFDVKD in the germline V gene. Between the trimmed V and J ends, which lost 3 bases and 13 bases, there was a span of 11 bases. The length of the CDR3 is 12 residues. The DNA of the CDR3 is TGTGCCACCAGTGATGACCGGCGGAGGCTGTTTTTT. As protein: CATSDDRRRLFF.

The chain is built from TRBV28 and TRBJ1-2, with a possible D match to TRBD1 (6 bases). CDR3 length: 14 amino acids. The germline gives CDR1 MDHEN, CDR2 SYDVKM. Trimming took off 5 bases at V and 3 bases at J, with 13 bases between the two ends. This CDR3 is CASSTRTVYYGYTF. DNA for the CDR3: TGTGCCAGCAGTACCCGGACAGTCTACTATGGCTACACCTTC.

J is TRBJ1-5 and V is TRBV4-1, with 8 bases aligning to TRBD1. Per germline, CDR1 MGHRA and CDR2 YSYEKL. This CDR3 is 18 amino acids long. V lost 4 bases to trimming and J lost 4 bases; unmatched junction nucleotides: 15. The CDR3 DNA sequence: TGCGCCAGCAGCCCAGCGGAAGATCGGACAGGGATAAATCAGCCCCAGCATTTT. Encoded protein: CASSPAEDRTGINQPQHF.

The V call is TRBV21-1, the J call TRBJ2-7; TRBD2 is taken as the D call from the table, unchecked against the DNA. TRBV21-1 is a recognized pseudogene. The CDR3 is 18 residues long. The CDR3 is CASSKNRLAGGGAYEQYF. The DNA of the CDR3 is TGTGCCAGCAGCAAAAACAGACTAGCGGGTGGAGGGGCCTACGAGCAGTACTTC.

This chain uses TRBV18 with TRBJ2-1; 7 bases are a match to TRBD1. J gave up 5 bases and V 3 bases, and 7 bases lay outside the gene matches. The germline gives CDR1 KGHSH, CDR2 LQKENI. This CDR3 is built from 15 residues. CDR3 in DNA: TGTGCCAGCTCACCCCGGGACAGCCAAAACAATGAGCAGTTCTTC. Its translation is CASSPRDSQNNEQFF. Supplemented by reference TRBV18 and TRBJ2-1, the full variable domain reads NAGVMQNPRHLVRRRGQEARLRCSPMKGHSHVYWYRQLPEEGLKFMVYLQKENIIDESGMPKERFSAEFPKEGPSILRIQQVVRGDSAAYFCASSPRDSQNNEQFFGPGTRLTVL.

This chain uses TRBV28 with TRBJ2-6; D is possibly TRBD1 (5 bases). V lost 10 bases, J lost 2 bases, and 18 bases lay in between. Germline V lookup: CDR1 MDHEN, CDR2 SYDVKM. The CDR3 consists of 16 residues. The CDR3 DNA reads TGTGCCACCATGTTACCAGGGTATACTGGGGCCAACGTCCTGACTTTC. Translated, it gives CATMLPGYTGANVLTF.

This chain connects TRBV27 to TRBJ2-3; possibly TRBD2 for D (6 bases). The CDR3 contains 16 residues. Trimming took 7 bases from V and 9 from J, leaving 26 bases between them. Germline CDR1 is MNHEY and CDR2 is SMNVEV (reference sequence). The CDR3 protein is CASTPSGPNPWVTQYF. The DNA for the CDR3 is TGTGCCAGCACCCCAAGCGGGCCGAACCCCTGGGTAACGCAGTATTTT.

The chain has TRBV5-1 and TRBJ1-2; 8 nucleotides agree with TRBD1. Germline-derived CDR1 and CDR2 are SGHRS and YFSETQ. V was clipped by 0 bases and J by 0 bases; unmatched bases: 1. The CDR3 contains 15 residues. The CDR3 is CASSLVQGANYGYTF. Written as DNA, the CDR3 is TGCGCCAGCAGCTTGGTACAGGGGGCTAACTATGGCTACACCTTC. The variable domain in full, completed from reference TRBV5-1 and TRBJ1-2, reads KAGVTQTPRYLIKTRGQQVTLSCSPISGHRSVSWYQQTPGQGLQFLFEYFSETQRNKGNFPGRFSGRQFSNSRSEMNVSTLELGDSALYLCASSLVQGANYGYTFGSGTRLTVV.

V gene TRBV2 combines with J gene TRBJ2-3; D is perhaps TRBD2 (6 bases). The length of the CDR3 is 16 residues. The germline CDR1 and CDR2 sequences are SNHLY and FYNNEI. V was trimmed by 3 bases and J by 6 bases, leaving 19 bases between them. The CDR3 reads CASSDPGLVVRDTQYF. CDR3 DNA sequence: TGTGCCAGCAGTGACCCGGGACTTGTGGTTAGGGATACGCAGTATTTT.

The chain recombines TRBV5-1 with TRBJ2-1; D gene unclear. Trimming left V 4 bases short and J 7 bases short, with 12 bases between. CDR3 length: 13 residues. CDR1 is SGHRS, CDR2 YFSETQ, per germline. The CDR3 spells CASSLERWNEQFF. The CDR3, as DNA: TGCGCCAGCAGCCTGGAGCGTTGGAATGAGCAGTTCTTC.

This sequence joins TRBV30 and TRBJ1-1; no definite D call. Germline CDR1 and CDR2: GTSNPN and SVGIG (reference sequence). This CDR3 is built from 14 residues. The V gene lost 0 bases and the J gene lost 1 base, with 9 bases spanning the gap. Written as DNA, the CDR3 is TGTGCCTGGAGTGTATATACGGGGAACACTGAAGCTTTCTTT. This codes for CAWSVYTGNTEAFF.

CDR3 in DNA: TGCGCCAGCAGCTCCGGGGACAGTCCTCGTGCCTCTGAAGCTTTCTTT. As protein: CASSSGDSPRASEAFF. This chain links TRBV5-1 with TRBJ1-1, with 7 nucleotides matching TRBD1. Unmatched junction bases numbered 14, after V lost 3 bases and J lost 6 bases. Looked up from germline, CDR1 is SGHRS and CDR2 is YFSETQ. The CDR3 contains 16 residues.

The chain combines TRBV2 with TRBJ1-5; D is unresolved. Germline loops: CDR1 SNHLY, CDR2 FYNNEI. This CDR3 spans 15 amino acids. The V end was cut by 3 bases, the J end by 1 base, with 10 bases between. Here the CDR3 DNA reads TGTGCCAGCAGTGATTACGGGATCAGCAATCAGCCCCAGCATTTT. Translation: CASSDYGISNQPQHF.

The V call is TRBV19, the J call TRBJ1-2; 7 bases map to TRBD1. V was clipped by 5 bases and J by 2 bases; unmatched bases: 8. Germline V gene lookup returns CDR1 LNHDA and CDR2 SQIVND (reference sequence). The CDR3 length is 15 residues. The CDR3 reads CASSPRDSLNYGYTF. CDR3 nucleotides: TGTGCCAGTAGTCCCCGGGACAGCCTAAACTATGGCTACACCTTC. Complete variable domain (other parts from reference TRBV19 and TRBJ1-2): DGGITQSPKYLFRKEGQNVTLSCEQNLNHDAMYWYRQDPGQGLRLIYYSQIVNDFQKGDIAEGYSVSREKKESFPLTVTSAQKNPTAFYLCASSPRDSLNYGYTFGSGTRLTVV.

This chain links TRBV5-1 with TRBJ2-2; D remains ambiguous. V lost 4 bases and J 7 bases, leaving 11 bases between the germline ends. Germline V lookup: CDR1 SGHRS, CDR2 YFSETQ. The CDR3 has 13 residues. The CDR3 DNA is TGCGCCAGCAGCCTCCTGGTCGGCGGGGAGCTGTTTTTT. It specifies CASSLLVGGELFF.

The chain uses TRBV7-9 and TRBJ2-2; the D gene is possibly TRBD2 (6 bases). The ends were cut back, 7 bases at V and 7 bases at J, with 13 bases in the middle. This CDR3 spans 13 amino acids. The germline CDR1 and CDR2 sequences are SEHNR and FQNEAQ (reference sequence). CDR3 DNA: TGTGCCAGCACCTTGTCCGGGGGCGGGGAGCTGTTTTTT. Residues: CASTLSGGGELFF.

The rearrangement joins TRBV6-5 to TRBJ1-1; D gene ambiguous. The CDR3 extends over 13 amino acids. Germline CDR1 MNHEY, CDR2 SVGAGI. V was cut by 11 bases and J by 1 base, with 14 bases left in between. CDR3 nucleotides: TGTGCCGTACTCCGAGGTAGGAACACTGAAGCTTTCTTT. Translated, it gives CAVLRGRNTEAFF.

The chain carries TRBV5-1 and TRBJ2-6; D ambiguous. V lost 4 bases and J 7 bases, leaving 15 bases between the germline ends. Germline CDR1 is SGHRS and CDR2 is YFSETQ. There are 15 residues in the CDR3. For the CDR3, the DNA is TGCGCCAGCAGCCATAGGAGTCTGTTAGCCAACGTCCTGACTTTC. Protein sequence: CASSHRSLLANVLTF.

The chain joins TRBV28 to TRBJ2-5; the match to TRBD1 covers 7 bases. CDR3 length: 16 residues. Germline CDR1 is MDHEN and CDR2 is SYDVKM. V trimming: 1 base; J trimming: 5 bases; junction bases outside the gene matches: 10. CDR3 protein: CASSLSPDRAFETQYF. The CDR3 DNA is TGTGCCAGCAGTTTATCCCCAGACAGGGCCTTCGAGACCCAGTACTTC. The variable domain in full, with the rest retrieved from reference TRBV28 and TRBJ2-5, is DVKVTQSSRYLVKRTGEKVFLECVQDMDHENMFWYRQDPGLGLRLIYFSYDVKMKEKGDIPEGYSVSREKKERFSLILESASTNQTSMYLCASSLSPDRAFETQYFGPGTRLLVL.

The chain uses TRBV7-6 and TRBJ2-1; TRBD1 matches at 8 bases. The CDR3 runs to 15 residues. Germline-derived CDR1 and CDR2 are SGHVS and FNYEAQ. Trimming took 5 bases from V and 5 from J; bases not matched to a gene: 8. The CDR3 reads CASSLPGQENNEQFF. The CDR3 nucleotides read TGTGCCAGCAGCCTACCGGGACAGGAAAACAATGAGCAGTTCTTC.

The CDR3 nucleotides are TGTGCCAGTAGTAGCGGGAGGGGGGACACAGATACGCAGTATTTT. The encoded protein is CASSSGRGDTDTQYF. This sequence joins TRBV19 and TRBJ2-3; 9 bases align to TRBD2. Germline CDR1 is LNHDA and CDR2 is SQIVND (reference sequence). The CDR3 consists of 15 residues. Germline trimming cut 4 bases from V and 2 bases from J; bases unmatched to any gene: 4. Supplemented by reference TRBV19 and TRBJ2-3, the full variable domain reads DGGITQSPKYLFRKEGQNVTLSCEQNLNHDAMYWYRQDPGQGLRLIYYSQIVNDFQKGDIAEGYSVSREKKESFPLTVTSAQKNPTAFYLCASSSGRGDTDTQYFGPGTRLTVL.

The V call is TRBV5-5, the J call TRBJ1-4, with no clear D. Trimming removed 2 bases at V and 5 bases at J, with 13 bases between. This CDR3 is 15 amino acids long. The germline V gene encodes CDR1 SGHKS and CDR2 YYEKEE (reference sequence). CDR3 loop: CASSFRTGFNEKLFF. For the CDR3, the DNA is TGTGCCAGCAGCTTCCGGACGGGATTCAATGAAAAACTGTTTTTT. Variable domain in full (rest from reference TRBV5-5 and TRBJ1-4): DAGVTQSPTHLIKTRGQQVTLRCSPISGHKSVSWYQQVLGQGPQFIFQYYEKEERGRGNFPDRFSARQFPNYSSELNVNALLLGDSALYLCASSFRTGFNEKLFFGSGTQLSVL.

This chain joins TRBV13 and TRBJ2-3, with TRBD2 identical over 8 bases. Trimming removed 4 bases from V and 15 bases from J; junction bases left unmatched: 12. CDR3 length: 13 residues. CDR1 and CDR2 from the germline V gene are PRHDT and FYEKMQ (reference sequence). CDR3 loop: CASSSLSGTTQYF. CDR3 nucleotides: TGTGCCAGCAGCTCGCTTAGCGGGACTACCCAATATTTT.